This T cell receptor beta chain was obtained from a study of CD8 T cells in Susac syndrome. The CDR3 length is 13 residues. Germline CDR1 is SQVTM and CDR2 is ANQGSEA. The V end lost 5 bases, the J end lost 3 bases, and 13 bases lay between the germline ends. RNA, at roughly 0.45 to 1 ug, was reverse transcribed with random hexamers. A single record per CDR3 protein comes from TCRdb applying MiXCR to the immunoSEQ multiplex PCR reads. The top ten hold approximately 0.089% of the sample, which has about 190,000 distinct CDR3 sequences, approximately 94% seen once. This clonotype originated in a human donor with Susac syndrome. What was sequenced was CD4+ T cells from PBMCs. V and J are TRBV29-1 and TRBJ1-2, with D possibly matching TRBD1 (6 bases). CDR3 protein: CSVPHRVDYGYTF. In DNA, the CDR3 is TGCAGCGTTCCCCACAGGGTCGACTATGGCTACACCTTC.